The next 11 T cell receptor beta chains were all read from a single sample in a study of shared clonotypes between healthy human individuals. Data came from immunoSEQ multiplex PCR; TCRdb stores just in-frame clones and leaves some out. The sample consists of 2 million to 2.5 million clones, roughly 93% of them appearing once. Material for sequencing was naive CD4+ T cells from PBMCs. Subset denoted: CD45RA+ positively selected. These receptors were collected from a man aged 18 to 30 in good health. Some clones in this sample may be carry-over from other donors' samples.

For the CDR3, the DNA is TGTGCCAGCAGCCGCCCAACACTAGCGGGAGGAGTAGATACGCAGTATTTT. This codes for CASSRPTLAGGVDTQYF. The V and J genes are TRBV4-2 and TRBJ2-3, with 12 bases lining up with TRBD2. This CDR3 region has 17 residues. The J segment lost 5 bases and the V segment lost 4 bases, leaving 10 bases of the junction unmatched. CDR1 is LGHNA, CDR2 YNFKEQ, per germline.

As to this clone: The junction and the germline gene differ at one end; a read error may be behind it. This chain uses TRBV2 with TRBJ1-5, with D perhaps matching TRBD1 (5 bases). The germline CDR1 and CDR2 sequences are SNHLY and FYNNEI. The CDR3 contains 15 residues. This chain's CDR3 is CASSEGEVWDQPQHF. The CDR3 DNA is TGTGCCAGCAGCGAAGGGGAGGTGTGGGATCAGCCCCAGCATTTT. Supplemented by reference TRBV2 and TRBJ1-5, the full variable domain reads EPEVTQTPSHQVTQMGQEVILRCVPISNHLYFYWYRQILGQKVEFLVSFYNNEISEKSEIFDDQFSVERPDGSNFTLKIRSTKLEDSAMYFCASSEGEVWDQPQHFGDGTRLSIL.

Turning to this clone: The same CDR3 also results from other DNA sequences found in this sample. The chain joins TRBV28 to TRBJ1-2; D possibly corresponds to TRBD1 (6 bases). V lost 6 bases and J 2 bases, leaving 10 bases between the germline ends. The length of the CDR3 is 13 residues. The V gene's germline CDR1 is MDHEN and CDR2 SYDVKM. CDR3 amino acids: CASRSDRNYGYTF. The CDR3 region has the DNA TGTGCCAGCAGATCAGACAGGAACTATGGCTACACCTTC.

The rearrangement uses TRBV5-1 and TRBJ1-4; 7 bases map to TRBD1. Trimming removed 4 bases from V and 7 bases from J; junction bases left unmatched: 10. This CDR3 is built from 15 residues. Germline values: CDR1 SGHRS, CDR2 YFSETQ. This chain's CDR3 is CASSGGGTAAEKLFF. DNA for the CDR3: TGCGCCAGCAGCGGCGGCGGGACAGCGGCTGAAAAACTGTTTTTT.

This rearrangement joins TRBV4-3 to TRBJ2-7; either TRBD1 or TRBD2 may supply D (5 bases each). V lost 0 bases, J lost 5 bases, and 8 bases lay in between. The germline gives CDR1 LGHNA, CDR2 YSLEER. This CDR3 spans 13 amino acids. The CDR3 here is CASSQDGTHEQYF. Written as DNA, the CDR3 is TGCGCCAGCAGCCAAGATGGGACCCACGAGCAGTACTTC.

This clone was picked up one time. The J gene is TRBJ2-5, the V gene TRBV11-2, with 10 bases matching TRBD2. J lost 2 bases, V lost 1 base, and 7 bases had no gene match. Germline V gene lookup returns CDR1 SGHAT and CDR2 FQNNGV. The CDR3 extends over 17 amino acids. CDR3 protein: CASSLGLAGVGQETQYF. DNA for the CDR3: TGTGCCAGCAGCTTAGGTCTAGCGGGAGTGGGTCAAGAGACCCAGTACTTC.

The chain carries TRBV9 and TRBJ1-1; D may be TRBD1 (5 bases). Germline CDR1 reads SGDLS; CDR2 reads YYNGEE. V gave up 0 bases and J gave up 7 bases, with 16 bases separating them. This CDR3 is 15 amino acids long. In DNA form, the CDR3 reads TGTGCCAGCAGCGTAGTCGAGGACATGGGGGGTGAAGCTTTCTTT. Translating it yields CASSVVEDMGGEAFF.

As concerns this clone: At the DNA level, this CDR3 is encoded by other sequences in the same sample as well. The rearrangement joins TRBV27 to TRBJ1-5, with TRBD1 as a possible D gene (5 bases). Per germline, CDR1 MNHEY and CDR2 SMNVEV (reference sequence). The CDR3 has 14 residues. With 5 bases removed from V and 2 bases from J, the gap between germline ends came to 10 bases. The CDR3 DNA is TGTGCCAGCAGTCCCTTACAGGGCAATCAGCCCCAGCATTTT. Protein product: CASSPLQGNQPQHF.

This chain connects TRBV2 to TRBJ2-3, with 13 bases identical to TRBD2. This CDR3 has 16 amino acids. With V trimmed by 6 bases and J by 2 bases, 5 bases remained unmatched. Looked up from germline, CDR1 is SNHLY and CDR2 is FYNNEI. CDR3 in amino acids: CASRAGLAGVTDTQYF. DNA for the CDR3: TGTGCCAGCAGGGCCGGACTAGCGGGAGTCACAGATACGCAGTATTTT.

This rearrangement joins TRBV10-3 to TRBJ2-2; TRBD2 agrees at 10 bases. V lost 6 bases and J lost 4; bases outside the gene matches: 5. Germline V gene data show CDR1 as ENHRY and CDR2 as SYGVKD. This CDR3 is 15 amino acids long. The CDR3 bases are TGTGCCATCAGCGACGGACTAGCGGCCACCGGGGAGCTGTTTTTT. Translated, it gives CAISDGLAATGELFF.

With respect to this clone: Other DNA sequences of this sample code for an identical CDR3. The genes are TRBV15 and TRBJ2-5; D perhaps matches TRBD2 (6 bases). CDR3 size: 12 residues. The germline V gene encodes CDR1 LNHNV and CDR2 YYDKDF (reference sequence). V gave up 3 bases and J gave up 4 bases, with 6 bases separating them. CDR3 nucleotide sequence: TGTGCCACCAGCAGGGGGGGAGAGACCCAGTACTTC. Translation: CATSRGGETQYF.